The T cell receptor (beta chain) described here comes from a study of Ad26.COV2.S vaccination and SARS-CoV-2 variants. Some clones are missing from TCRdb's copy, which holds only in-frame ones; the method was immunoSEQ multiplex PCR. This table holds about 440,000 clones, roughly 89% found once. The sample's treatment: 15 to 20 received Ad26.COV2.S at low or high dose, single or two shots; about 5 received placebo; per-sample allocation not given. Following the first vaccine or placebo injection, samples were taken on day 63. In this sample, this clone turned up a few times. This TCR derives from a person between 18 and 65 years old who received the Ad26.COV2.S COVID-19 vaccine or a placebo. Sequenced material: peripheral blood, taken in a trial of Ad26.COV2.S vaccine versus placebo.

This CDR3 reads CASSANAGTEAFF. The DNA of the CDR3 is TGTGCCAGCAGCGCCAACGCCGGGACTGAAGCTTTCTTT. The chain combines TRBV7-3 with TRBJ1-1; D unclear. In germline, CDR1 is SGHTA, CDR2 FQGTGA. V was shortened by 5 bases and J by 5 bases, with 12 bases between the two germline ends. The CDR3 loop spans 13 amino acids.